The 19 T cell receptor beta chains below were found in one sample sequenced in a study of blood T cell repertoires in COVID-19. The method was immunoSEQ multiplex PCR; TCRdb's version includes in-frame clones alone and lacks a portion of them. The repertoire holds about 81,000 clones, with 70% to 90% as singletons. Sequenced sample: peripheral blood. The origin of the receptors is an elderly woman with acute or convalescent COVID-19.

The rearrangement joins TRBV10-3 to TRBJ1-1; D unclear. The CDR3 loop spans 11 amino acids. Trimming took 3 bases from V and 7 from J, leaving 6 bases between them. Per the germline V gene, CDR1 is ENHRY and CDR2 is SYGVKD. The CDR3, as DNA: TGTGCCATCAGTGATCTGCGTGAAGCTTTCTTT. Its protein product is CAISDLREAFF.

This chain links TRBV5-1 with TRBJ2-2, with 7 bases matching TRBD1. Unmatched junction bases numbered 6, after V lost 4 bases and J lost 6 bases. The germline V gene encodes CDR1 SGHRS and CDR2 YFSETQ. The CDR3 runs 14 residues. CDR3 sequence reads: CASSPTGISGELFF. Written as DNA, the CDR3 is TGCGCCAGCAGCCCGACAGGGATCTCCGGGGAGCTGTTTTTT.

The chain joins TRBV4-3 to TRBJ2-1; 13 positions match TRBD2. V gave up 2 bases and J gave up 4 bases; unmatched junction bases: 2. The CDR3 has 16 amino acids. Germline V lookup: CDR1 LGHNA, CDR2 YSLEER. The CDR3 DNA is TGCGCCAGCAGCCAAAGACTAGCGGGGGGATACAATGAGCAGTTCTTC. Translating it yields CASSQRLAGGYNEQFF.

This clone was found once. The chain carries TRBV3-1 (or the pseudogene TRBV3-2) and TRBJ1-3; a possible D gene is TRBD1 (5 bases). This CDR3 has 16 amino acids. CDR1 is LGHDT and CDR2 is YNNKEL in the germline V gene (reference sequence). V dropped 5 bases and J dropped 3 bases, with 17 bases sitting between them. CDR3 region: CASSYKRLGDGNTIYF. The CDR3 DNA follows: TGTGCCAGCAGCTATAAACGGCTAGGGGATGGAAACACCATATATTTT.

The chain combines TRBV5-5 with TRBJ2-7, with D tentatively TRBD2 (6 bases). The germline V gene has CDR1 SGHKS and CDR2 YYEKEE (reference sequence). CDR3 length: 15 residues. V was pared by 0 bases and J by 0 bases, with 10 bases between. In DNA, the CDR3 is TGTGCCAGCAGCTTGGGCGGGACGGCCTCCTACGAGCAGTACTTC. Its protein is CASSLGGTASYEQYF.

The chain is built from TRBV5-1 and TRBJ2-2, with TRBD1 as a possible D gene (6 bases). The germline V gene encodes CDR1 SGHRS and CDR2 YFSETQ. The CDR3 totals 16 residues. V lost 0 bases, J lost 10 bases, and 19 bases lay in between. CDR3 residues: CASSLDSSTGFMELFF. The CDR3 bases are TGCGCCAGCAGCTTGGATTCCTCGACAGGTTTCATGGAGCTGTTTTTT.

V gene TRBV4-2 combines with J gene TRBJ2-7; the D is unclear. Germline loops: CDR1 LGHNA, CDR2 YNFKEQ. The CDR3 is 13 amino acids. Trimming stripped 3 bases from V and 3 bases from J, with 9 bases between. CDR3 DNA sequence: TGTGCCAGCAGCCAGGCGAGGAGCTACGAGCAGTACTTC. Translation gives CASSQARSYEQYF.

The V and J genes are TRBV5-1 and TRBJ2-7; 9 nucleotides align to TRBD2. Germline V gene lookup returns CDR1 SGHRS and CDR2 YFSETQ. V dropped 6 bases and J dropped 5; count of bases not matched to a gene: 12. The CDR3 has 15 amino acids. Written as DNA, the CDR3 is TGCGCCAGCATGACGCAATCGGGACTAGCTAACGAGCAGTACTTC. Its translation: CASMTQSGLANEQYF.

The chain carries TRBV20-1 and TRBJ2-1, with D unclear. Deletions cut 3 bases from V and 10 bases from J, with 4 bases between. This CDR3 is 9 amino acids long. CDR1 DFQATT and CDR2 SNEGSKA come from the germline V gene (reference sequence). The CDR3 loop is CSASEEQFF. For the CDR3, the DNA is TGCAGTGCTAGCGAGGAGCAGTTCTTC.

This clone was recorded once. The genes are TRBV19 and TRBJ1-2; 7 bases map to TRBD1. Trimming at V came to 2 bases and at J to 7 bases, leaving 1 base not matched to a gene. The CDR3 extends over 12 amino acids. Germline V gives CDR1 LNHDA, CDR2 SQIVND (reference sequence). CDR3 nucleotide sequence: TGTGCCAGTAGTATAACAGGGGCTGGCTACACCTTC. It is translated as CASSITGAGYTF.

V and J are TRBV3-1 (or the pseudogene TRBV3-2) and TRBJ2-1; 8 bases agree with TRBD2. Germline lookup yields CDR1 LGHDT and CDR2 YNNKEL (reference sequence). The CDR3 runs 13 residues. The junction had 2 bases not matched to a gene; V was cut back by 4 bases and J by 6 bases. DNA for the CDR3: TGTGCCAGCAGCCTACTAGCGGTCAATGAGCAGTTCTTC. This gives the protein CASSLLAVNEQFF.

The chain combines TRBV5-1 with TRBJ2-2, with a weak D call TRBD1 (6 bases). This CDR3 spans 15 amino acids. V lost 1 base to trimming and J lost 1 base, with 8 bases between them. Germline V gene lookup returns CDR1 SGHRS and CDR2 YFSETQ. CDR3 protein: CASSLTGRNTGELFF. The CDR3 coding sequence is TGCGCCAGCAGCTTGACAGGGCGGAACACCGGGGAGCTGTTTTTT. The variable domain in full, completed from reference TRBV5-1 and TRBJ2-2, reads KAGVTQTPRYLIKTRGQQVTLSCSPISGHRSVSWYQQTPGQGLQFLFEYFSETQRNKGNFPGRFSGRQFSNSRSEMNVSTLELGDSALYLCASSLTGRNTGELFFGEGSRLTVL.

This chain uses TRBV2 with TRBJ2-3; 10 bases line up with TRBD2. Losses at the gene ends were 0 bases for V and 2 bases for J; bases not matched to a gene: 14. This CDR3 region has 20 residues. The germline V gene encodes CDR1 SNHLY and CDR2 FYNNEI. The DNA of the CDR3 is TGTGCCAGCAGTGAAGCCCCCTCGGGGGGACTAGCGTCGCCCACAGATACGCAGTATTTT. Its protein is CASSEAPSGGLASPTDTQYF. Full variable domain (remainder filled in from reference TRBV2 and TRBJ2-3): EPEVTQTPSHQVTQMGQEVILRCVPISNHLYFYWYRQILGQKVEFLVSFYNNEISEKSEIFDDQFSVERPDGSNFTLKIRSTKLEDSAMYFCASSEAPSGGLASPTDTQYFGPGTRLTVL.

The sample holds one count of this clone. The genes are TRBV7-3 and TRBJ2-3; the D is unclear. This CDR3 is built from 15 residues. The germline CDR1 and CDR2 sequences are SGHTA and FQGTGA. V lost 0 bases and J lost 3, with 10 bases in between. The CDR3 loop reads CASSLTQSGTDTQYF. Written as DNA, the CDR3 is TGTGCCAGCAGCTTAACACAGTCTGGGACAGATACGCAGTATTTT.

V is TRBV19 and J is TRBJ2-2, with 14 bases aligning to TRBD2. This CDR3 comprises 18 residues. V lost 6 bases and J lost 0; bases outside the gene matches: 6. Germline V gene lookup returns CDR1 LNHDA and CDR2 SQIVND (reference sequence). CDR3 nucleotide sequence: TGTGCCAGTAGCTTGGGACTAGCGGGGGCCGCGAACACCGGGGAGCTGTTTTTT. Amino acids: CASSLGLAGAANTGELFF.

This sequence joins TRBV6-5 and TRBJ1-5; D remains ambiguous. The V gene lost 6 bases and the J gene lost 4 bases, with 7 bases spanning the gap. This CDR3 is built from 12 residues. Germline CDR1 is MNHEY and CDR2 is SVGAGI. CDR3 amino acids: CASRAPNQPQHF. CDR3 bases: TGTGCCAGCAGGGCACCGAATCAGCCCCAGCATTTT.

Judged by abundance, this clone is medium-sized. The V gene is TRBV19, the J gene TRBJ2-7; 8 bases line up with TRBD2. The V segment lost 4 bases and the J segment 5 bases; nucleotides outside the gene matches: 4. The germline V gene has CDR1 LNHDA and CDR2 SQIVND (reference sequence). CDR3 length equals 13 residues. CDR3 region: CASSSGSGDEQYF. CDR3 in DNA: TGTGCCAGTAGTAGCGGTAGCGGGGACGAGCAGTACTTC.

The chain combines TRBV9 with TRBJ1-1; D not certain. Germline V lookup: CDR1 SGDLS, CDR2 YYNGEE. The length of the CDR3 is 13 residues. The ends were cut back, 0 bases at V and 9 bases at J, with 12 bases in the middle. The CDR3 region has the DNA TGTGCCAGCAGCGTAGCCCGCTCAGGTCAAGCTTTCTTT. Protein: CASSVARSGQAFF. Filled out from reference TRBV9 and TRBJ1-1, the complete variable domain reads DSGVTQTPKHLITATGQRVTLRCSPRSGDLSVYWYQQSLDQGLQFLIQYYNGEERAKGNILERFSAQQFPDLHSELNLSSLELGDSALYFCASSVARSGQAFFGQGTRLTVV.

The chain joins TRBV10-1 to TRBJ1-1; D is ambiguous. CDR3 length: 12 amino acids. Germline lookup yields CDR1 WNHNN and CDR2 SYGVQD (reference sequence). Trimming removed 7 bases at V and 7 bases at J, with 13 bases between. CDR3 amino acids: CASTLERFEAFF. For the CDR3, the DNA is TGCGCCAGCACCCTCGAGCGGTTTGAAGCTTTCTTT.